A selection of T cell receptor beta chains follows, all from one sample in a study of cytomegalovirus exposure and HLA in healthy donors. The data were produced by immunoSEQ multiplex PCR, yet TCRdb's version contains in-frame clones alone and is incomplete. Of 120,000 or so clones listed, around 70% are singletons. Sample: PBMCs. All receptors derive from a middle-aged woman in good health and CMV-seronegative. Each CDR3 is given with its conserved first and last residue.

v_call	j_call	cdr3_aa
TRBV7-6	TRBJ1-1	CASSLLEGQGNTEAFF
TRBV19	TRBJ2-1	CASRWGLAGANEQFF
TRBV11-1	TRBJ2-7	CASSLRAGTGFHEQYF
TRBV5-6	TRBJ2-1	CASSFYRYNEQFF
TRBV7-2	TRBJ2-2	CASSSAAGELFF
TRBV6-1	TRBJ2-7	CASSEGGSGRGHEQYF
TRBV4-2	TRBJ2-2	CASSQAWGANTGELFF
TRBV27	TRBJ2-1	CASSRYRLDEQFF
TRBV7-3	TRBJ2-2	CASSLVAGANTGELFF
TRBV10-3	TRBJ2-5	CAISDTSVEKTQYF
TRBV19	TRBJ2-1	CASSIFAPGLVNNEQFF
TRBV4-3	TRBJ1-1	CASSPTPTGGNTEAFF
TRBV27	TRBJ1-6	CASSLGQGVNSPLHF
TRBV7-2	TRBJ2-5	CASSLKRGALSETQYF
TRBV9	TRBJ2-1	CASSPGTSGSNEQFF
TRBV5-8	TRBJ2-7	CASSFAQGAYEQYF
TRBV6-1	TRBJ1-6	CASSERTGLYNSPLHF
TRBV7-2	TRBJ2-7	CASSSPQLAGSPYEQYF
TRBV19	TRBJ1-5	CASSTGTGVTQPQHF
TRBV12-2	TRBJ2-7	CASREPGLAGPHEQYF
TRBV6-5	TRBJ2-7	CASSPEGRASYEQYF
TRBV27	TRBJ1-2	CASRKQGVNYGYTF
TRBV19	TRBJ1-3	CASSRGRNTIYF
TRBV6-5	.	CASSYYSGSSYEQYF
TRBV10-3	TRBJ1-3	CAISESRGNTIYF
TRBV19	TRBJ2-1	CASSLAGAGFEQFF
TRBV6-4	TRBJ1-3	CASNSVYSGNTIYF
TRBV21-1	TRBJ2-7	CASSPSGTDPYEQYF
TRBV4-1	TRBJ1-6	CASSQDAGSPLHF
TRBV10-3	TRBJ1-3	CAITGDSGNTIYF
TRBV5-1	TRBJ1-3	CASSLAGYGNTIYF
TRBV7-2	TRBJ1-1	CASSATGTVLFLGTEAFF
TRBV10-3	TRBJ2-7	CAISAWGSGRDEQYF
TRBV9	TRBJ2-7	CASSVGAGEIYEQYF